The 27 T cell receptor beta chains reported below all come from one sample, sequenced in a study of CD8 T cells in ankylosing spondylitis. TCRdb reprocessed the 5' RACE reads via MiXCR and lists one record per CDR3 protein. The repertoire holds fewer than 130,000 distinct CDR3 sequences, with around 24% as singletons. The material sequenced was synovial fluid, either unsorted or a sorted T cell fraction (not recorded which). These receptors all stem from a male donor with ankylosing spondylitis.

This clonotype was picked up many times. V is TRBV11-3 and J is TRBJ2-1; D unclear. The CDR3 loop spans 13 amino acids. CDR1 is SGHNT, CDR2 YENEEA, per germline. V gave up 6 bases and J gave up 4 bases, with 10 bases separating them. CDR3 sequence (DNA): TGTGCCAGCAGTCGTGACGAATACAATGAGCAGTTCTTC. Encoded protein: CASSRDEYNEQFF.

This clonotype was counted ten times or more. The chain employs TRBV5-1 and TRBJ2-3; D ambiguous. Germline V CDR1 and CDR2: SGHRS, YFSETQ. The CDR3 runs 12 residues. The germline V and J ends were trimmed by 3 bases and 6 bases, with 8 bases remaining between them. This chain's CDR3 is CASSWEGDTQYF. In DNA, the CDR3 is TGCGCCAGCAGCTGGGAAGGGGATACGCAGTATTTT.

V is TRBV2 and J is TRBJ1-2; D gene unclear. V was shortened by 1 base and J by 2 bases, with 5 bases between the two germline ends. The length of the CDR3 is 13 residues. Germline lookup yields CDR1 SNHLY and CDR2 FYNNEI. CDR3 residues: CASSEGTNYGYTF. The CDR3, as DNA: TGTGCCAGCAGTGAAGGCACCAACTATGGCTACACCTTC.

This clonotype was seen more than once but under ten times. The chain recombines TRBV12-3 or TRBV12-4 with TRBJ1-1; maybe TRBD1 (5 bases). The CDR3 contains 11 residues. The V end lost 7 bases, the J end lost 11 bases, and 14 bases lay between the germline ends. The CDR3 coding sequence is TGTGCCAGCACCCGGGGGGGAAGGGCTTTCTTT. This sequence encodes CASTRGGRAFF.

This clonotype was seen a few times. The CDR3 nucleotides are TGCGCCAGCAGCTTAACTAGCGGGAGAACTCCTGACGAGCAGTACTTC. This gives the protein CASSLTSGRTPDEQYF. The chain couples TRBV5-1 to TRBJ2-7, with 11 nucleotides matching TRBD2. V lost 2 bases to trimming and J lost 5 bases; unmatched junction nucleotides: 9. The CDR3 covers 16 residues. CDR1 SGHRS and CDR2 YFSETQ come from the germline V gene.

This clonotype was seen only a few times. The chain recombines TRBV5-6 with TRBJ1-2, with 9 bases that match TRBD1. Per germline, CDR1 SGHDT and CDR2 YYEEEE. The V segment lost 4 bases and the J segment 2 bases; nucleotides outside the gene matches: 6. This CDR3 region has 15 residues. Here the CDR3 DNA reads TGTGCCAGCAGCACCCGACAGGGGGGGAACTATGGCTACACCTTC. Translating it yields CASSTRQGGNYGYTF.

This clonotype was recorded at least ten times. The chain couples TRBV29-1 to TRBJ1-1, with D unclear. The length of the CDR3 is 13 residues. The germline CDR1 and CDR2 sequences are SQVTM and ANQGSEA. Trimming removed 4 bases from V and 5 bases from J, with 14 bases in between. The CDR3 protein is CSVVVQTGTEAFF. CDR3 bases: TGCAGCGTTGTCGTCCAAACGGGGACTGAAGCTTTCTTT.

The V gene is TRBV12-3 or TRBV12-4, the J gene TRBJ1-2; D is uncertain. This CDR3 has 14 amino acids. Trimming cost V 2 bases and J 2 bases, with 9 bases left between them. CDR3 residues: CASSLLDRNYGYTF. In DNA form, the CDR3 reads TGTGCCAGCAGTTTACTGGACCGGAACTATGGCTACACCTTC.

V usage is TRBV23-1 and J usage is TRBJ2-5; D not certain. TRBV23-1 is an ORF, and what it does is uncertain. This CDR3 is 13 amino acids long. The V end lost 7 bases, the J end lost 5 bases, and 14 bases lay between the germline ends. In DNA form, the CDR3 reads TGCGCCAGCACCGCGCTTCTCGGGGAGACCCAGTACTTC. Translating it yields CASTALLGETQYF.

This clonotype was observed at least ten times. The CDR3 nucleotides read TGTGCCAGTCGGACAGGGGGCTATGGCGGGGAGCTGTTTTTT. The encoded protein is CASRTGGYGGELFF. The chain combines TRBV2 with TRBJ2-2; TRBD1 agrees at 11 bases. The length of the CDR3 is 14 residues. V trimming: 9 bases; J trimming: 7 bases; junction bases outside the gene matches: 7. CDR1 and CDR2 (germline): SNHLY, FYNNEI.

This chain uses TRBV20-1 with TRBJ2-1; D not certain. The germline V gene encodes CDR1 DFQATT and CDR2 SNEGSKA (reference sequence). The CDR3 contains 16 residues. Trimming stripped 0 bases from V and 3 bases from J, with 15 bases between. The CDR3 is CSARDGPHIIYNEQFF. The CDR3 DNA follows: TGCAGTGCTAGAGATGGCCCCCACATTATCTACAATGAGCAGTTCTTC.

The rearrangement uses TRBV14 and TRBJ2-3; D not certain. V shed 4 bases and J shed 2 bases, with 7 bases lying between them. The CDR3 sequence is 13 residues long. Germline V CDR1 and CDR2: SGHDN, FVKESK. CDR3 protein: CASSRHTTDTQYF. CDR3 coding DNA: TGTGCCAGCAGCCGACACACCACAGATACGCAGTATTTT.

This clonotype was observed many times. The chain joins TRBV5-1 to TRBJ2-3; D is possibly TRBD1 (6 bases). Trimming removed 6 bases at V and 3 bases at J, with 14 bases between. Germline CDR1 SGHRS, CDR2 YFSETQ. The CDR3 contains 14 residues. The CDR3 is CASTRQEGTDTQYF. The CDR3, as DNA: TGCGCCAGCACTCGACAGGAAGGAACAGATACGCAGTATTTT.

This chain uses TRBV20-1 with TRBJ1-5; D might be TRBD1 (5 bases). Germline loops: CDR1 DFQATT, CDR2 SNEGSKA (reference sequence). With 3 bases removed from V and 7 bases from J, the gap between germline ends came to 16 bases. The CDR3 has 14 residues. For the CDR3, the DNA is TGCAGTGCTAGCCGCAGGGTAATTTGGCAGCCCCAGCATTTT. This gives the protein CSASRRVIWQPQHF.

This chain joins TRBV27 and TRBJ2-1, with D hard to call. Germline V gene sequence: CDR1 MNHEY, CDR2 SMNVEV (reference sequence). Deletions cut 6 bases from V and 2 bases from J, with 5 bases between. CDR3 length: 12 residues. CDR3 sequence (DNA): TGTGCCAGCAGGGGCCCCTACAATGAGCAGTTCTTC. Amino acid sequence: CASRGPYNEQFF.

This clonotype has just a few counts. The chain combines TRBV6-6 with TRBJ2-2; the D is unclear. Trimming removed 6 bases at V and 7 bases at J, with 12 bases between. Germline-derived CDR1 and CDR2 are MNHNY and SVGAGI (reference sequence). This CDR3 contains 13 residues. DNA of the CDR3: TGTGCCAGCAGGCCCTTAACAAACGGGGAGCTGTTTTTT. Its translation is CASRPLTNGELFF.

There are many counts of this clonotype. This rearrangement joins TRBV20-1 to TRBJ1-1; D is unresolved. The germline V gene encodes CDR1 DFQATT and CDR2 SNEGSKA (reference sequence). Trimming shortened V by 3 bases and J by 10 bases, and 21 bases separated the two germline ends. CDR3 length: 14 residues. Here the CDR3 reads CSARGYDGGSRAFF. The CDR3 nucleotides read TGCAGTGCTAGGGGATACGATGGCGGTTCGAGAGCTTTCTTT.

In its sample, this clonotype was seen many times. The rearrangement joins TRBV14 to TRBJ2-5, with 10 bases lining up with TRBD2. The CDR3 runs to 16 residues. Germline trimming cut 3 bases from V and 2 bases from J; bases unmatched to any gene: 6. Germline V gene sequence: CDR1 SGHDN, CDR2 FVKESK. This CDR3 reads CASSHGTSVTQETQYF. CDR3 coding DNA: TGTGCCAGCAGCCATGGGACTAGCGTGACTCAAGAGACCCAGTACTTC. Filled out from reference TRBV14 and TRBJ2-5, the complete variable domain reads EAGVTQFPSHSVIEKGQTVTLRCDPISGHDNLYWYRRVMGKEIKFLLHFVKESKQDESGMPNNRFLAERTGGTYSTLKVQPAELEDSGVYFCASSHGTSVTQETQYFGPGTRLLVL.

In its sample, this clonotype was seen many times. The chain carries TRBV7-2 and TRBJ2-7; perhaps TRBD1 as D (5 bases). The CDR3 is 13 residues long. V lost 0 bases to trimming and J lost 3 bases, with 6 bases between them. Germline V gene sequence: CDR1 SGHTA, CDR2 FQGNSA. Written as DNA, the CDR3 is TGTGCCAGCAGCTTAGCAACAGGCTACGAGCAGTACGTC. The encoded protein is CASSLATGYEQYV.

The chain joins TRBV5-1 to TRBJ2-2; 8 positions agree with TRBD2. The ends lost 4 bases at V and 4 bases at J; junction bases unmatched: 12. CDR1 and CDR2 from the germline V gene are SGHRS and YFSETQ. The CDR3 loop spans 17 amino acids. The CDR3 bases are TGCGCCAGCAGCCTCGGCACGGGGGGGCGCATCACCGGGGAGCTGTTTTTT. As protein: CASSLGTGGRITGELFF.

This clonotype occurred a few times. V gene TRBV5-8 combines with J gene TRBJ2-6; D call uncertain. The CDR3 runs to 16 residues. Germline lookup yields CDR1 SGHTS and CDR2 YDEGEE. Trimming removed 1 base at V and 0 bases at J, with 8 bases between. CDR3 in amino acids: CASSLSHLSGANVLTF. CDR3 in DNA: TGTGCCAGCAGCTTGAGTCACCTCTCTGGGGCCAACGTCCTGACTTTC. Variable domain in full (rest from reference TRBV5-8 and TRBJ2-6): EAGVTQSPTHLIKTRGQQATLRCSPISGHTSVYWYQQALGLGLQFLLWYDEGEERNRGNFPPRFSGRQFPNYSSELNVNALELEDSALYLCASSLSHLSGANVLTFGAGSRLTVL.

For the CDR3, the DNA is TGTGCCAGCAGGCAGAGCAGACTCACAGATACGCAGTATTTT. It encodes CASRQSRLTDTQYF. J is TRBJ2-3 and V is TRBV27, with D unclear. V was pared by 6 bases and J by 2 bases, with 12 bases between. The length of the CDR3 is 14 residues. Germline lookup yields CDR1 MNHEY and CDR2 SMNVEV (reference sequence).

This clonotype showed up just a few times. The V call is TRBV5-1, the J call TRBJ2-3, with D perhaps given as TRBD1 or TRBD2 (5 bases each). The V and J ends lost 3 bases and 3 bases respectively, with 11 bases between them. Germline CDR1 and CDR2: SGHRS and YFSETQ. CDR3 length equals 14 residues. The CDR3 nucleotides read TGCGCCAGCAGCTCTTGGGGGAATACAGATACGCAGTATTTT. Translating gives CASSSWGNTDTQYF.

A few counts support this clonotype. The rearrangement links TRBV6-6 to TRBJ2-5; D call uncertain. CDR3 length: 13 amino acids. Per germline, CDR1 MNHNY and CDR2 SVGAGI (reference sequence). Trimming pared 6 bases from V and 5 bases from J, leaving 13 bases between. The CDR3 DNA reads TGTGCCAGCAGGATCCCCCCCGAGGAGACCCAGTACTTC. This codes for CASRIPPEETQYF.

This sequence joins TRBV25-1 and TRBJ1-2, with D uncertain. The CDR3 length is 13 residues. Germline loops: CDR1 MGHDK, CDR2 SYGVNS. V lost 4 bases and J 3 bases, leaving 9 bases between the germline ends. This CDR3 reads CASSVTAYYGYTF. The CDR3 DNA reads TGTGCCAGCAGTGTAACAGCCTACTATGGCTACACCTTC.

The CDR3 spells CAWTWEFVNEQFF. CDR3 DNA sequence: TGTGCCTGGACGTGGGAGTTCGTCAATGAGCAGTTCTTC. The chain uses TRBV30 and TRBJ2-1, with D maybe TRBD2 (5 bases). Trimming removed 4 bases from V and 6 bases from J, with 13 bases in between. Germline V gene lookup returns CDR1 GTSNPN and CDR2 SVGIG (reference sequence). The CDR3 is made up of 13 amino acids.

This clonotype was found a few times. The CDR3 sequence is CASSQDMARSVTYNEQFF. CDR3 nucleotides: TGCGCCAGCAGCCAAGATATGGCTAGAAGTGTAACCTACAATGAGCAGTTCTTC. This chain uses TRBV4-1 with TRBJ2-1; no firm D call. The germline V gene has CDR1 MGHRA and CDR2 YSYEKL. The V and J ends lost 0 bases and 2 bases respectively, with 17 bases between them. The CDR3 runs 18 residues.